The 18 T cell receptor beta chains in this list originate from one sample, sequenced in a study of cytomegalovirus exposure and HLA in healthy donors. Measured with immunoSEQ multiplex PCR; TCRdb has only the in-frame clones, and not every one. The sample has approximately 100,000 clones, about 88% seen once. The sequenced sample consisted of PBMCs. The origin of the receptors is a man aged 18 to 29 in good health and CMV-seropositive.

This clone was seen only once. This sequence joins TRBV10-3 and TRBJ2-1, with TRBD2 matching 14 bases. The length of the CDR3 is 19 residues. The trim removed 6 bases at V and 0 bases at J, leaving 10 bases unmatched. In germline, CDR1 is ENHRY, CDR2 SYGVKD. The CDR3 protein is CAISGTSGREGGSYNEQFF. For the CDR3, the DNA is TGTGCCATCAGCGGGACTAGCGGGAGAGAAGGGGGCTCCTACAATGAGCAGTTCTTC.

V gene TRBV19 combines with J gene TRBJ2-7, with 13 bases that match TRBD2. V was clipped by 3 bases and J by 2 bases; unmatched bases: 7. Germline-derived CDR1 and CDR2 are LNHDA and SQIVND (reference sequence). The CDR3 runs 17 residues. CDR3 protein: CASSMGTSGINTYEQYF. For the CDR3, the DNA is TGTGCCAGTAGTATGGGGACTAGCGGGATTAACACCTACGAGCAGTACTTC. Using reference TRBV19 and TRBJ2-7 for the parts outside the CDR3, the full variable domain is DGGITQSPKYLFRKEGQNVTLSCEQNLNHDAMYWYRQDPGQGLRLIYYSQIVNDFQKGDIAEGYSVSREKKESFPLTVTSAQKNPTAFYLCASSMGTSGINTYEQYFGPGTRLTVT.

The rearrangement joins TRBV7-9 to TRBJ2-5, with a possible D match to TRBD2 (5 bases). Germline CDR1 and CDR2: SEHNR and FQNEAQ (reference sequence). Trimming removed 0 bases from V and 7 bases from J, with 12 bases in between. The CDR3 length is 14 residues. The CDR3 DNA is TGTGCCAGCAGCTTAGCGCCATATGGAGGGACCCAGTACTTC. This encodes CASSLAPYGGTQYF.

The V gene is TRBV7-3, the J gene TRBJ2-1; tentative D call: TRBD2 (6 bases). Germline V gene lookup returns CDR1 SGHTA and CDR2 FQGTGA. This CDR3 is built from 15 residues. The V gene lost 4 bases and the J gene lost 5 bases, with 15 bases spanning the gap. The DNA of the CDR3 is TGTGCCAGCAGCTCCCCGGGGCGGGAAGACAATGAGCAGTTCTTC. This sequence encodes CASSSPGREDNEQFF.

CDR3 DNA sequence: TGTGCCAGCGGGAGGGGCTGGGAGACCCAGTACTTC. Encoded protein: CASGRGWETQYF. The rearrangement uses TRBV7-8 and TRBJ2-5; 7 positions agree with TRBD2. The CDR3 length is 12 residues. CDR1 and CDR2 from the germline V gene are SGHVS and FQNEAQ. V was clipped by 8 bases and J by 5 bases; unmatched bases: 5.

CDR3 in amino acids: CASSLGVAGAFQETQYF. The DNA for the CDR3 is TGCGCCAGCAGCTTGGGGGTAGCGGGAGCGTTTCAAGAGACCCAGTACTTC. The rearrangement joins TRBV5-1 to TRBJ2-5; 9 bases are a match to TRBD2. The CDR3 contains 17 residues. J gave up 2 bases and V 0 bases, and 8 bases lay outside the gene matches. CDR1 SGHRS and CDR2 YFSETQ come from the germline V gene. The entire variable domain, with the rest obtained from reference TRBV5-1 and TRBJ2-5, is as follows: KAGVTQTPRYLIKTRGQQVTLSCSPISGHRSVSWYQQTPGQGLQFLFEYFSETQRNKGNFPGRFSGRQFSNSRSEMNVSTLELGDSALYLCASSLGVAGAFQETQYFGPGTRLLVL.

The CDR3 region has the DNA TGTGCCAGCAGCTTGGCCCCGGATCTGGTAGGGGTCGCCTACGAGCAGTACTTC. Translated: CASSLAPDLVGVAYEQYF. The V gene is TRBV5-6, the J gene TRBJ2-7; D might be TRBD1 (5 bases). The germline CDR1 and CDR2 sequences are SGHDT and YYEEEE. V lost 0 bases and J lost 2, with 21 bases in between. The CDR3 covers 18 residues.

The chain couples TRBV10-3 to TRBJ2-2; 9 bases are a match to TRBD1. Germline CDR1 ENHRY, CDR2 SYGVKD. CDR3 length equals 17 residues. The ends lost 3 bases at V and 2 bases at J; junction bases unmatched: 7. For the CDR3, the DNA is TGTGCCATCAGTGATCTTCGACAGGGGGATAACACCGGGGAGCTGTTTTTT. This gives the protein CAISDLRQGDNTGELFF.

The rearrangement uses TRBV14 and TRBJ2-1; TRBD1 agrees at 9 bases. The CDR3 has 17 amino acids. J gave up 2 bases and V 3 bases, and 8 bases lay outside the gene matches. Per the germline V gene, CDR1 is SGHDN and CDR2 is FVKESK. As DNA, the CDR3 is TGTGCCAGCAGCCAGAACCTGGGACAGGGTCCCTACAATGAGCAGTTCTTC. Its translation: CASSQNLGQGPYNEQFF.

V is TRBV5-6 and J is TRBJ1-2; D ambiguous. Per germline, CDR1 SGHDT and CDR2 YYEEEE. V lost 2 bases and J lost 3, with 11 bases in between. The CDR3 has 14 amino acids. Here the CDR3 DNA reads TGTGCCAGCAGCTTACGGGGAGTAGACTATGGCTACACCTTC. This sequence encodes CASSLRGVDYGYTF.

The chain joins TRBV7-8 to TRBJ1-4; D is unclear. The ends were cut back, 1 base at V and 3 bases at J, with 12 bases in the middle. The CDR3 contains 16 residues. Germline assignment: CDR1 SGHVS and CDR2 FQNEAQ. CDR3 nucleotide sequence: TGTGCCAGCAGCTTAGAAGTCGTTAACTCTAATGAAAAACTGTTTTTT. This encodes CASSLEVVNSNEKLFF.

V is TRBV7-2 and J is TRBJ2-2; D is undetermined. The CDR3 is 14 residues long. From germline, CDR1 is SGHTA and CDR2 FQGNSA. Trimming shortened V by 5 bases and J by 6 bases, and 13 bases separated the two germline ends. CDR3 bases: TGTGCCAGCAGCCCCCTGTTGGCCCCCGGGGAGCTGTTTTTT. Translated: CASSPLLAPGELFF.

CDR3 bases: TGTGCCAGCAGTACAGGGTTCTACGAGCAGTACTTC. This sequence encodes CASSTGFYEQYF. The V call is TRBV28, the J call TRBJ2-7, with D perhaps matching TRBD1 (6 bases). The CDR3 loop spans 12 amino acids. The germline gives CDR1 MDHEN, CDR2 SYDVKM. V was cut by 5 bases and J by 3 bases, with 8 bases left in between.

The CDR3, as DNA: TGCGCCAGCAGCCAGCACGAACAGACGAACACTGAAGCTTTCTTT. As protein: CASSQHEQTNTEAFF. V is TRBV4-1 and J is TRBJ1-1; D gene ambiguous. CDR1 and CDR2 from the germline V gene are MGHRA and YSYEKL. The germline V and J ends were trimmed by 3 bases and 1 base, with 12 bases remaining between them. The CDR3 length is 15 residues.

In nucleotides, the CDR3 is TGTGCCAGCAGCTTGTACCAGGGGGGTGGCACTGAAGCTTTCTTT. Encoded protein: CASSLYQGGGTEAFF. V and J are TRBV11-2 and TRBJ1-1, with 7 bases lining up with TRBD1. The CDR3 is 15 amino acids. Germline trimming cut 3 bases from V and 4 bases from J; bases unmatched to any gene: 8. The germline V gene encodes CDR1 SGHAT and CDR2 FQNNGV.

The rearrangement joins TRBV10-3 to TRBJ2-7, with D maybe TRBD2 (6 bases). CDR3 size: 14 residues. With 2 bases removed from V and 6 bases from J, the gap between germline ends came to 14 bases. Germline V gene lookup returns CDR1 ENHRY and CDR2 SYGVKD. DNA of the CDR3: TGTGCCATCAGTGAGACCAGCGGGTCCGCCGAGCAGTACTTC. Translating gives CAISETSGSAEQYF.

This chain connects TRBV29-1 to TRBJ1-3, with 12 bases that match TRBD1. The V gene's germline CDR1 is SQVTM and CDR2 ANQGSEA. J lost 2 bases, V lost 4 bases, and 6 bases had no gene match. The CDR3 is made up of 16 amino acids. The CDR3 nucleotides read TGCAGCGTTGCTGGGACAGGGGGCCGCGCTGGAAACACCATATATTTT. Amino acid sequence: CSVAGTGGRAGNTIYF.

This chain links TRBV28 with TRBJ2-2; no clear D gene. The CDR3 loop spans 15 amino acids. Germline CDR1 MDHEN, CDR2 SYDVKM. V was cut by 3 bases and J by 2 bases, with 10 bases left in between. CDR3: CASSFDIANTGELFF. CDR3 DNA sequence: TGTGCCAGCAGTTTCGACATTGCAAACACCGGGGAGCTGTTTTTT.